The 3 T cell receptor beta chains below all came from one sample that was sequenced in a study of blood T cell repertoires in COVID-19. Data came from immunoSEQ multiplex PCR; TCRdb stores just in-frame clones and leaves some out. Among under 300,000 clones listed, 80% to 90% were seen once. Sequencing was performed on PBMCs or T cells enriched from blood (not recorded which). The receptors here all came from a woman aged 40 to 50 who had been exposed to COVID-19.

CDR3 coding DNA: TGTGCCAGCAGTGAACTTTCTTATGGCTACACCTTC. It yields the protein CASSELSYGYTF. This chain connects TRBV2 to TRBJ1-2; D is undetermined. The germline CDR1 and CDR2 sequences are SNHLY and FYNNEI. CDR3 size: 12 residues. Between the trimmed V and J ends, which lost 2 bases and 5 bases, there was a span of 6 bases.

V usage is TRBV11-3 and J usage is TRBJ1-2; D uncertain. CDR1 SGHNT and CDR2 YENEEA come from the germline V gene. This CDR3 spans 20 amino acids. Deletions cut 0 bases from V and 3 bases from J, with 26 bases between. The CDR3 loop is CASSLEVKGIGLKGDYGYTF. For the CDR3, the DNA is TGTGCCAGCAGCTTAGAGGTCAAGGGTATTGGACTAAAAGGCGACTATGGCTACACCTTC.

A single count supports this clone. The rearrangement joins TRBV6-5 to TRBJ2-5; 10 bases map to TRBD2. The CDR3 runs to 14 residues. V dropped 4 bases and J dropped 7; count of bases not matched to a gene: 6. Germline V gene sequence: CDR1 MNHEY, CDR2 SVGAGI. The DNA for the CDR3 is TGTGCCAGCAGTTTAGCGGGAGGATGGGGGACCCAGTACTTC. This encodes CASSLAGGWGTQYF.